In its sample, the clone carrying this TCR beta chain was seen a few times. This record comes from a study of OX40 agonist ivuxolimab in advanced cancers. Study background: Patients were given ivuxolimab, an antibody that agonizes OX40 (CD134). Partial responses were observed in three patients, of whom one had hepatocellular carcinoma and two had cutaneous melanoma.

TCRdb's copy holds only in-frame clones and misses some; the assay was immunoSEQ multiplex PCR. The sample holds fewer than 100,000 clones; roughly 93% are singletons and the top ten take 0.3% to 0.4%. At baseline, cycle 4 day 1, and cycle 7 day 1, blood was sampled. Trimming pared 2 bases from V and 0 bases from J, leaving 17 bases between. The germline V gene has CDR1 LNHNV and CDR2 YYDKDF (reference sequence). CDR3 length: 18 residues. The sequence was obtained from an adult with an advanced solid tumor such as melanoma, head and neck, liver or kidney cancer. The sequencing used CD4+ or CD8+ T cells sorted from blood, collected in a trial of the OX40 agonist ivuxolimab. The rearrangement links TRBV15 to TRBJ1-5, with a possible D match to TRBD1 (5 bases). In DNA form, the CDR3 reads TGTGCCACCAGCAGATCTGGGACGGCGGATTATAGCAATCAGCCCCAGCATTTT. This gives the protein CATSRSGTADYSNQPQHF.